The 32 T cell receptor beta chains in this list originate from one sample, sequenced in a study of cytomegalovirus exposure and HLA in healthy donors. 13 Jbeta primers and 60 Vbeta primers were used for the PCR. The assay was immunoSEQ multiplex PCR, and TCRdb's table has in-frame clones only and misses some. The table shows under 250,000 clones, with 82% occurring only once. The specimen sequenced was PBMCs. The receptors were sampled from a man between 35 and 55 years old in good health and CMV-seropositive.

The rearrangement links TRBV7-9 to TRBJ2-5; possibly TRBD2 for D (6 bases). CDR3 length equals 15 residues. Looked up from germline, CDR1 is SEHNR and CDR2 is FQNEAQ (reference sequence). V lost 3 bases to trimming and J lost 2 bases, with 13 bases between them. This chain's CDR3 is CASSFGGKAQETQYF. For the CDR3, the DNA is TGTGCCAGCAGCTTTGGGGGGAAAGCACAAGAGACCCAGTACTTC.

The CDR3 region has the DNA TGTGCCAGCAGCCCCACCGAGACTTTCCGAACCGCCGTCACCGGGGAGCTGTTTTTT. Translation: CASSPTETFRTAVTGELFF. The chain combines TRBV7-6 with TRBJ2-2, with D unclear. The CDR3 is 19 amino acids. Germline CDR1 reads SGHVS; CDR2 reads FNYEAQ. V gave up 5 bases and J gave up 4 bases, with 26 bases separating them.

The chain carries TRBV6-5 and TRBJ1-4, with D perhaps TRBD1 (5 bases). Germline V gives CDR1 MNHEY, CDR2 SVGAGI. The CDR3 loop spans 14 amino acids. With 7 bases removed from V and 7 bases from J, the gap between germline ends came to 16 bases. CDR3 coding DNA: TGTGCCAGCACCGACGGGGGGGTAGGTGAAAAACTGTTTTTT. It yields the protein CASTDGGVGEKLFF.

The chain carries TRBV27 and TRBJ2-7; TRBD2 aligns across 13 bases. The germline V gene encodes CDR1 MNHEY and CDR2 SMNVEV (reference sequence). V lost 0 bases and J lost 7; bases outside the gene matches: 18. This CDR3 spans 20 amino acids. In DNA, the CDR3 is TGTGCCAGCAGTTTATCTTGGACAGATGTAGGACTAGCGGGAGATGAAGAGCAGTACTTC. Translation gives CASSLSWTDVGLAGDEEQYF.

V gene TRBV5-1 combines with J gene TRBJ1-1; 9 nucleotides agree with TRBD1. V shed 1 base, J shed 5 bases, and the junction held 3 bases outside the gene matches. The CDR3 sequence is 14 residues long. Germline loops: CDR1 SGHRS, CDR2 YFSETQ. CDR3 sequence (DNA): TGCGCCAGCAGCTTGACAGGGGGCCGAACTGAAGCTTTCTTT. Amino acids: CASSLTGGRTEAFF.

CDR3: CASSLGQGRPEAFF. CDR3 bases: TGTGCCAGCAGCTTAGGACAGGGACGCCCCGAAGCTTTCTTT. The V gene is TRBV5-4, the J gene TRBJ1-1; 8 bases are shared with TRBD1. This CDR3 region has 14 residues. With V trimmed by 2 bases and J by 8 bases, 8 bases remained unmatched. CDR1 and CDR2 (germline): SGHNT, YYREEE (reference sequence).

This clone was picked up one time. The genes are TRBV20-1 and TRBJ2-1, with no clear D. Germline lookup yields CDR1 DFQATT and CDR2 SNEGSKA (reference sequence). This CDR3 spans 11 amino acids. The V end lost 0 bases, the J end lost 8 bases, and 5 bases lay between the germline ends. The CDR3 sequence is CSARDLYEQFF. The CDR3, as DNA: TGCAGTGCTAGAGATCTTTATGAGCAGTTCTTC.

The V and J genes are TRBV4-1 and TRBJ1-1; tentatively, D is TRBD1 (6 bases). The CDR3 is made up of 15 amino acids. Germline V CDR1 and CDR2: MGHRA, YSYEKL. V was cut by 4 bases and J by 4 bases, with 16 bases left in between. The CDR3 DNA sequence: TGCGCCAGCAGCCCTAGGAGGGGGGAGGGCACTGAAGCTTTCTTT. Translated, it gives CASSPRRGEGTEAFF.

This chain connects TRBV7-3 to TRBJ2-1; D possibly corresponds to TRBD2 (6 bases). This CDR3 contains 15 residues. Trimming took off 2 bases at V and 4 bases at J, with 12 bases between the two ends. CDR1 and CDR2 from the germline V gene are SGHTA and FQGTGA. The CDR3: CASSLVSGVYNEQFF. CDR3 in DNA: TGTGCCAGCAGCTTAGTTTCGGGAGTTTACAATGAGCAGTTCTTC.

This clone was counted only a few times. The chain recombines TRBV20-1 with TRBJ1-1; D unclear. Germline CDR1 is DFQATT and CDR2 is SNEGSKA (reference sequence). V was trimmed by 5 bases and J by 6 bases, leaving 10 bases between them. CDR3 length: 11 amino acids. The CDR3 DNA reads as TGCAGTGCTCACCTCGGGGCTGAAGCTTTCTTT. Its translation: CSAHLGAEAFF.

V usage is TRBV30 and J usage is TRBJ2-4, with D unclear. From germline, CDR1 is GTSNPN and CDR2 SVGIG (reference sequence). V shed 0 bases and J shed 3 bases, with 12 bases lying between them. The CDR3 covers 15 residues. The chain's CDR3 is CAWSVELRDKNIQYF. The CDR3 bases are TGTGCCTGGAGTGTCGAGTTGCGCGACAAAAACATTCAGTACTTC.

This chain uses TRBV27 with TRBJ2-7; D is perhaps TRBD1 (5 bases). The ends were cut back, 0 bases at V and 3 bases at J, with 6 bases in the middle. This CDR3 comprises 13 residues. Germline CDR1 MNHEY, CDR2 SMNVEV (reference sequence). As DNA, the CDR3 is TGTGCCAGCAGTTTATCAGGGGACTACGAGCAGTACTTC. Protein: CASSLSGDYEQYF.

The chain uses TRBV29-1 and TRBJ1-2; 7 nucleotides match TRBD1. V lost 3 bases and J lost 3; bases outside the gene matches: 10. Germline V gene lookup returns CDR1 SQVTM and CDR2 ANQGSEA. This CDR3 contains 15 residues. The DNA of the CDR3 is TGCAGCGTTGAGCGAGGGGGCGAAAGTTACTATGGCTACACCTTC. This encodes CSVERGGESYYGYTF.

This chain connects TRBV28 to TRBJ1-5, with 8 bases identical to TRBD1. V shed 7 bases and J 6 bases; nucleotides not matched to a gene: 5. There are 13 residues in the CDR3. Germline V gene data show CDR1 as MDHEN and CDR2 as SYDVKM. The CDR3, as DNA: TGTGCCAGCATTCCAGGGGGCGGTCAGCCCCAGCATTTT. Its protein product is CASIPGGGQPQHF.

The chain employs TRBV18 and TRBJ2-5; TRBD1 aligns across 8 bases. V was clipped by 4 bases and J by 2 bases; unmatched bases: 3. The CDR3 has 14 residues. Germline CDR1 reads KGHSH; CDR2 reads LQKENI. CDR3 DNA: TGTGCCAGCTCACAGGGACAGGAGCAAGAGACCCAGTACTTC. It encodes CASSQGQEQETQYF. Combining the CDR3 with reference TRBV18 and TRBJ2-5 gives the whole variable domain NAGVMQNPRHLVRRRGQEARLRCSPMKGHSHVYWYRQLPEEGLKFMVYLQKENIIDESGMPKERFSAEFPKEGPSILRIQQVVRGDSAAYFCASSQGQEQETQYFGPGTRLLVL.

The V call is TRBV6-5, the J call TRBJ1-2; D may be TRBD1 (6 bases). V was shortened by 6 bases and J by 2 bases, with 16 bases between the two germline ends. Germline V lookup: CDR1 MNHEY, CDR2 SVGAGI. CDR3 size: 15 residues. CDR3 DNA sequence: TGTGCCAGCAGATTTGATGGACAGCTCAACTATGGCTACACCTTC. Its translation: CASRFDGQLNYGYTF.

This chain links TRBV7-9 with TRBJ2-7; TRBD1 matches 7 bases. This CDR3 has 13 residues. Germline V gene lookup returns CDR1 SEHNR and CDR2 FQNEAQ (reference sequence). The trim removed 5 bases at V and 4 bases at J, leaving 5 bases unmatched. The CDR3 coding sequence is TGTGCCAGCAGCCCCCGGACAGGTTACGAGCAGTACGTC. Encoded protein: CASSPRTGYEQYV.

The chain couples TRBV30 to TRBJ1-5; tentative D call: TRBD1 (5 bases). This CDR3 spans 15 amino acids. The ends were cut back, 0 bases at V and 2 bases at J, with 11 bases in the middle. Germline V CDR1 and CDR2: GTSNPN, SVGIG (reference sequence). The CDR3 loop reads CAWSVVRGGNQPQHF. Written as DNA, the CDR3 is TGTGCCTGGAGTGTCGTAAGGGGTGGCAATCAGCCCCAGCATTTT.

This sequence joins TRBV2 and TRBJ2-2; 7 positions agree with TRBD1. Per the germline V gene, CDR1 is SNHLY and CDR2 is FYNNEI. The CDR3 has 16 residues. Trimming cost V 0 bases and J 6 bases; bases outside gene matches: 7. CDR3 nucleotide sequence: TGTGCCAGCAGTGAAGCTGGACAGGTGAAGTCCGGGGAGCTGTTTTTT. Translating gives CASSEAGQVKSGELFF. Together with reference TRBV2 and TRBJ2-2, the CDR3 gives the full variable domain: EPEVTQTPSHQVTQMGQEVILRCVPISNHLYFYWYRQILGQKVEFLVSFYNNEISEKSEIFDDQFSVERPDGSNFTLKIRSTKLEDSAMYFCASSEAGQVKSGELFFGEGSRLTVL.

A note on this clone: This CDR3 is also generated by other DNA sequences in the sample. The chain couples TRBV7-3 to TRBJ1-1; D gene uncertain. The germline gives CDR1 SGHTA, CDR2 FQGTGA. V lost 1 base to trimming and J lost 2 bases, with 5 bases between them. This CDR3 has 13 amino acids. The CDR3 DNA is TGTGCCAGCAGCTTAAGTCGTAACACTGAAGCTTTCTTT. It encodes CASSLSRNTEAFF.

This clone was counted only a few times. This rearrangement joins TRBV27 to TRBJ1-1; TRBD1 is a possible D gene (5 bases). Looked up from germline, CDR1 is MNHEY and CDR2 is SMNVEV (reference sequence). The V end lost 6 bases, the J end lost 4 bases, and 12 bases lay between the germline ends. The CDR3 length is 13 residues. The CDR3 DNA is TGTGCCAGCAGAGGGGCGGCAGGCACTGAAGCTTTCTTT. Its protein is CASRGAAGTEAFF.

The chain carries TRBV25-1 and TRBJ1-2; D possibly corresponds to TRBD1 (6 bases). The germline V gene has CDR1 MGHDK and CDR2 SYGVNS. The CDR3 length is 14 residues. Trimming left V 3 bases short and J 7 bases short, with 15 bases between. The CDR3 loop is CASSDSGTTIGYTF. For the CDR3, the DNA is TGTGCCAGCAGTGATTCCGGGACAACAATTGGCTACACCTTC.

The V and J genes are TRBV29-1 and TRBJ2-3; D is ambiguous. CDR3 length: 12 amino acids. Germline V CDR1 and CDR2: SQVTM, ANQGSEA. V was trimmed by 7 bases and J by 2 bases, leaving 10 bases between them. DNA for the CDR3: TGCAGCGCCACAGACCACACAGATACGCAGTATTTT. As protein: CSATDHTDTQYF.

The chain couples TRBV6-1 to TRBJ2-1, with TRBD2 matching 9 bases. The length of the CDR3 is 12 residues. J was trimmed by 12 bases and V by 8 bases; bases with no gene match: 8. Germline V gives CDR1 MNHNS, CDR2 SASEGT. CDR3 DNA: TGTGCCAGCGGGACTAGCCTTCAACGGCAGTTCTTC. It specifies CASGTSLQRQFF.

This clone was counted between two and nine times. In DNA, the CDR3 is TGTGCCAGCAGTCGACTAGGAGTGGGCACAGATACGCAGTATTTT. Amino acid sequence: CASSRLGVGTDTQYF. The chain joins TRBV2 to TRBJ2-3, with D perhaps matching TRBD2 (6 bases). Trimming pared 5 bases from V and 1 base from J, leaving 13 bases between. This CDR3 is built from 15 residues. CDR1 is SNHLY and CDR2 is FYNNEI in the germline V gene.

The J gene is TRBJ2-7, the V gene TRBV29-1, with D possibly being TRBD2 (6 bases). Germline-derived CDR1 and CDR2 are SQVTM and ANQGSEA. The CDR3 sequence is 12 residues long. V lost 6 bases to trimming and J lost 3 bases, with 12 bases between them. Written as DNA, the CDR3 is TGCAGCGTAGAGTCTAGCGACTACGAGCAGTACTTC. This translates into CSVESSDYEQYF.

In this sample, this clone turned up a few times. This chain links TRBV19 with TRBJ2-1, with 7 bases that match TRBD1. The germline gives CDR1 LNHDA, CDR2 SQIVND (reference sequence). The CDR3 totals 14 residues. J lost 8 bases, V lost 8 bases, and 12 bases had no gene match. In DNA, the CDR3 is TGTGCCAGTCTGAACAGGGGCTCTGGCGATGAGCAGTTCTTC. Encoded protein: CASLNRGSGDEQFF. Full variable domain (rest looked up from reference TRBV19 and TRBJ2-1): DGGITQSPKYLFRKEGQNVTLSCEQNLNHDAMYWYRQDPGQGLRLIYYSQIVNDFQKGDIAEGYSVSREKKESFPLTVTSAQKNPTAFYLCASLNRGSGDEQFFGPGTRLTVL.

This clone was observed a single time. The rearrangement joins TRBV7-2 to TRBJ2-3; a weak D match, TRBD1 (6 bases). The CDR3 is made up of 15 amino acids. Trimming shortened V by 1 base and J by 0 bases, and 8 bases separated the two germline ends. Germline CDR1 and CDR2: SGHTA and FQGNSA. CDR3 residues: CASSLVGTSTDTQYF. CDR3 sequence (DNA): TGTGCCAGCAGCTTAGTGGGGACAAGCACAGATACGCAGTATTTT.

This clone has a handful of counts. The junction does not match germline at one end; this may be a read error. The V call is TRBV27, the J call TRBJ1-5, with 7 bases identical to TRBD1. In germline, CDR1 is MNHEY, CDR2 SMNVEV (reference sequence). The length of the CDR3 is 15 residues. The CDR3 sequence is CASSPTQGLNRPQHF. The CDR3 DNA sequence: TGTGCCAGCAGTCCAACACAGGGGCTGAATCGGCCCCAGCATTTT.

V usage is TRBV4-1 and J usage is TRBJ2-3; 8 positions match TRBD2. This CDR3 has 17 amino acids. The germline V gene has CDR1 MGHRA and CDR2 YSYEKL. The V and J ends lost 0 bases and 0 bases, in that order; junction bases with no gene match: 5. The CDR3 DNA sequence: TGCGCCAGCAGCCAAGATCTTACTAGCGGAAGCACAGATACGCAGTATTTT. Amino acids: CASSQDLTSGSTDTQYF.

This clone was detected only a few times. The V call is TRBV27, the J call TRBJ2-1; D uncertain. The CDR3 consists of 12 residues. With 3 bases removed from V and 9 bases from J, the gap between germline ends came to 9 bases. Per germline, CDR1 MNHEY and CDR2 SMNVEV (reference sequence). The DNA for the CDR3 is TGTGCCAGCAGTTTGCAGCGCGGTGAGCAGTTCTTC. It translates to CASSLQRGEQFF.

The CDR3 loop is CASSPGLAGPQNTGELFF. The CDR3 region has the DNA TGTGCCAGCAGCCCGGGACTAGCGGGACCTCAGAACACCGGGGAGCTGTTTTTT. The gene calls are TRBV5-4 and TRBJ2-2; 13 bases map to TRBD2. V was clipped by 4 bases and J by 1 base; unmatched bases: 7. Germline CDR1 and CDR2: SGHNT and YYREEE (reference sequence). The CDR3 length is 18 residues.